This TCR beta chain appears in the sequencing data of a study of blood T cell repertoires in COVID-19. Study context: In each case, the material was cDNA or gDNA derived from T cells, B-cell-depleted T cells, or PBMCs.

Unmatched junction bases numbered 18, after V lost 1 base and J lost 8 bases. Germline assignment: CDR1 SGHDT and CDR2 YYEEEE. The CDR3 runs 19 residues. Generated by immunoSEQ multiplex PCR, the TCRdb table keeps only in-frame clones and is missing some. The sample lists more than 70,000 clones, roughly 77% occurring once. J is TRBJ2-1 and V is TRBV5-6; 10 bases are shared with TRBD1. This clonotype was obtained from a human donor in a cohort sampled during active COVID-19. What was sequenced was peripheral blood. CDR3 nucleotide sequence: TGTGCCAGCAGCTTGCGTTTTTCCCCGGGACAGGGGTTCGTGTATGAGCAGTTCTTC. Amino acids: CASSLRFSPGQGFVYEQFF.